This note documents a single TCR beta chain sequence. The antigen is undetermined. The CDR3 spans 16 residues. V was clipped by 6 bases and J by 3 bases; unmatched bases: 9. CDR1 and CDR2 from the germline V gene are WSHSY and SAAADI. This specimen comes from a study of cytomegalovirus exposure and HLA in healthy donors. Study-level points and caveats: Certain indistinguishable V segments, among them TRBV6-2 and TRBV6-3, were excluded. The study labeled 150 or so TCR beta chains cytomegalovirus-associated.

Vbeta (60) and Jbeta (13) primers were used in the PCR. Per the authors' pipeline: In a later analysis, 10 million to 11 million of some 80 million unique beta chains occurred in at least two donors. Clones were sequenced by immunoSEQ multiplex PCR, and TCRdb holds only the in-frame ones, with some missing. That table supplies the V and J calls and clone size; D and trimming were determined from the DNA. The sample shows some 130,000 clones, approximately 77% of them seen only once. The source of this sequence is a man aged 30 to 39 in good health and CMV-seronegative. The J gene is TRBJ2-1, the V gene TRBV10-2; 9 nucleotides agree with TRBD2. Sequenced material: PBMCs. This CDR3 reads CASRTTTSGDYNEQFF. The CDR3 DNA reads TGCGCCAGCAGGACAACGACTAGCGGAGACTACAATGAGCAGTTCTTC.